The source of this T cell receptor beta chain is a study of T cells in Graves' hyperthyroidism and ophthalmopathy. In this sample, this clonotype turned up many times. What it binds is not known. Clinical symptoms, serum thyroxine and TRAb, thyroid ultrasound and orbital computed tomography together formed the diagnostic basis. Whole-study findings and limits: From stable hyperthyroidism, ophthalmopathy was set apart by a 13 V-J model.

Amplified TCR beta CDR3 regions derived from RNA transcripts. A set of HTBI primers served as the primers for a first-round RT-PCR of the TCR CDR3. TCRdb processed the multiplex PCR reads anew with MiXCR; each CDR3 protein has one entry. The repertoire includes approximately 600,000 distinct CDR3 sequences, about 14% of them detected once, and around 4% sits in the top ten. The germline CDR1 and CDR2 sequences are GTSNPN and SVGIG (reference sequence). Trimming took 4 bases from V and 5 from J; bases not matched to a gene: 7. This CDR3 spans 13 amino acids. Sequenced sample: blood. V is TRBV30 and J is TRBJ1-1; 7 bases align to TRBD1. The clonotype was recovered from a woman between 35 and 50 years old with Graves' ophthalmopathy. CDR3 protein: CAWTRGLGTEAFF. In DNA, the CDR3 is TGTGCCTGGACAAGGGGGCTGGGAACTGAAGCTTTCTTT.